These T cell receptor beta chains were read from a single sample in a study of a mutant IDH1 vaccine in newly diagnosed glioma. Repertoires were generated with immunoSEQ multiplex PCR, while TCRdb's copy carries only in-frame clones and drops some. The table lists tens of thousands of clones, about nine tenths of them singletons, with about 2.2% in the top ten. The source was PBMCs, collected from a glioma patient treated with radiotherapy, temozolomide or both. Source of these receptors: a middle-aged man with glioma. Each CDR3 is given with its conserved first and last residue. Fields, in order: clone size, V gene, D gene, J gene, CDR3 protein, CDR3 DNA. D genes are given only for firm matches. A row's size may be missing; if present it is once, few, many or a size class.

>once|TRBV7-9|NA|TRBJ1-1
CASSLAEGLSEAFF
TGTGCCAGCAGCTTAGCCGAGGGGTTGTCTGAAGCTTTCTTT
>NA|TRBV6-5|NA|TRBJ1-2
CASSYSPNYGYTF
TGTGCCAGCAGTTACTCGCCTAACTATGGCTACACCTTC
>few|TRBV7-9|TRBD2|TRBJ2-2
CASSPPRTSGPNTGELFF
TGTGCCAGCAGCCCCCCCAGGACTAGCGGGCCGAACACCGGGGAGCTGTTTTTT
>NA|TRBV29-1|NA|TRBJ1-5
CSVEEGGGQPQHF
TGCAGCGTTGAAGAAGGAGGGGGTCAGCCCCAGCATTTT
>once|TRBV19|TRBD1|TRBJ2-5
CASSLGQGFQGGQYF
TGTGCCAGTAGTCTGGGACAGGGGTTTCAAGGGGGCCAGTACTTC
>NA|TRBV11-1|NA|TRBJ1-1
CASSLALEGAEAFF
TGTGCCAGCAGCTTAGCGCTAGAGGGGGCTGAAGCTTTCTTT
>NA|TRBV21-1|NA|TRBJ2-7
CASSTGRCIEQYF
TGTGCCAGCAGCACAGGTAGATGTATCGAGCAGTACTTC
>few|TRBV10-3|NA|TRBJ1-1
CATGQLNTEAFF
TGTGCCACCGGACAGCTGAACACTGAAGCTTTCTTT
>NA|TRBV19|NA|TRBJ2-2
CASRWTTGELFF
TGTGCCAGTAGGTGGACCACCGGGGAGCTGTTTTTT
>NA|TRBV2|NA|TRBJ2-7
CASSVGQGSYEQYF
TGTGCCAGCAGCGTCGGGCAGGGATCCTACGAGCAGTACTTC